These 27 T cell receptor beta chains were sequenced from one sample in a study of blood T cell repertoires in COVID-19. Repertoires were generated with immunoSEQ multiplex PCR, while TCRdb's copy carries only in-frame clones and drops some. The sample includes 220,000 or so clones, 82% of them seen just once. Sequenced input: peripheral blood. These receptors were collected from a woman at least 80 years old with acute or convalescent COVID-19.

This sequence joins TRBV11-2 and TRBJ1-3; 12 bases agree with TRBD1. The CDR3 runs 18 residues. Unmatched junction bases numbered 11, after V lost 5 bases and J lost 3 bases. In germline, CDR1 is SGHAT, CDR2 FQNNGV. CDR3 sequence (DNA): TGTGCCAGCAGCCCAGCTTGGGGACAGGGGGCGCGTGGAAACACCATATATTTT. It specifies CASSPAWGQGARGNTIYF.

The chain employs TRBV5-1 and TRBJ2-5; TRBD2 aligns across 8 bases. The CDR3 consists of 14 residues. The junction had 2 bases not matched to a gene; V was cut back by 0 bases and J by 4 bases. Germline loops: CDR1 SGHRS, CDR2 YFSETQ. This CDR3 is CASSLVGGVETQYF. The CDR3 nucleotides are TGCGCCAGCAGCTTGGTCGGGGGGGTAGAGACCCAGTACTTC.

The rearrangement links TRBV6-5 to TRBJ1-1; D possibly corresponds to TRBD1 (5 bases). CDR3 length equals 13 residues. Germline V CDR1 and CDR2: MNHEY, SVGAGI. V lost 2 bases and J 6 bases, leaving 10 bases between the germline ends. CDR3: CASSYGRAAEAFF. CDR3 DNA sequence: TGTGCCAGCAGTTACGGCAGGGCTGCTGAAGCTTTCTTT.

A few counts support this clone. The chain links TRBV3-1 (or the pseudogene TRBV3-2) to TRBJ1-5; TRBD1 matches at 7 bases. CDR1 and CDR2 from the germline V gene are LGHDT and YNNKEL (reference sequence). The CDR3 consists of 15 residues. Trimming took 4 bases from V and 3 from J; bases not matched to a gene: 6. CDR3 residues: CASSPTGYTNQPQHF. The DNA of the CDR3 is TGTGCCAGCAGCCCGACAGGGTATACCAATCAGCCCCAGCATTTT.

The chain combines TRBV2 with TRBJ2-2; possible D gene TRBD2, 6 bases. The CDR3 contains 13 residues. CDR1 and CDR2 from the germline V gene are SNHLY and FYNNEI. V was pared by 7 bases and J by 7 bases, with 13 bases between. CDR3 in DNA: TGTGCCAGCATGGAGGGGTGGAGCGGGGAGCTGTTTTTT. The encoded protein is CASMEGWSGELFF.

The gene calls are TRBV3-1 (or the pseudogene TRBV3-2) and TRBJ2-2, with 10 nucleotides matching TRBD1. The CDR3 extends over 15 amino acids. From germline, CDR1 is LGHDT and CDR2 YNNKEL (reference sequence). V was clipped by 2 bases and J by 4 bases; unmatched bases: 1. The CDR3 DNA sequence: TGTGCCAGCAGCCAATGGACAGGGGGCACCGGGGAGCTGTTTTTT. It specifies CASSQWTGGTGELFF.

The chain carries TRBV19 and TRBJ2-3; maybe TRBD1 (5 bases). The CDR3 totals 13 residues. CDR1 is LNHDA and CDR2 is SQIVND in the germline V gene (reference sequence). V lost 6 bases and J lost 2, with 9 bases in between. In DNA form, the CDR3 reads TGTGCCAGTAGCGACAGCCTCACAGATACGCAGTATTTT. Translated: CASSDSLTDTQYF.

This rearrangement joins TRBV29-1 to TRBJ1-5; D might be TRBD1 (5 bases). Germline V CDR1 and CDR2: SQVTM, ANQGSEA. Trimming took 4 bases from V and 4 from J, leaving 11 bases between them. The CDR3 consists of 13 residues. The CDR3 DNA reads TGCAGCGTTGCGCCGGGGGTAAATCAGCCCCAGCATTTT. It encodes CSVAPGVNQPQHF.

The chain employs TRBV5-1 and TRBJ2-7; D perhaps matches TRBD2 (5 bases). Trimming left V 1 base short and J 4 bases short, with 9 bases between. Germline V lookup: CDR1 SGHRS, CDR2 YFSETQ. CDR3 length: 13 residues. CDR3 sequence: CASSLQVAYEQYF. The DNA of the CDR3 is TGCGCCAGCAGCTTGCAGGTAGCGTACGAGCAGTACTTC.

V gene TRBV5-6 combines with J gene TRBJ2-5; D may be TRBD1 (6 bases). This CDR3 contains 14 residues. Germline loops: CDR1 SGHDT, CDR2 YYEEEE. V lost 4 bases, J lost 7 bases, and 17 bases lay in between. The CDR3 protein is CASSRDTYQGTQYF. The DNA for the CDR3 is TGTGCCAGCAGCAGGGACACGTACCAGGGGACCCAGTACTTC. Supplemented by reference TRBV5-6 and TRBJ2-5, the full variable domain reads DAGVTQSPTHLIKTRGQQVTLRCSPKSGHDTVSWYQQALGQGPQFIFQYYEEEERQRGNFPDRFSGHQFPNYSSELNVNALLLGDSALYLCASSRDTYQGTQYFGPGTRLLVL.

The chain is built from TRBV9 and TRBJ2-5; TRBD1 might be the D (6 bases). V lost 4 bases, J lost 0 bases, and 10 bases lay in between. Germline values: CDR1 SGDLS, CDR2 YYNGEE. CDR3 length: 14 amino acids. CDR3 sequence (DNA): TGTGCCAGCAGCCCGCGGACAGACCAAGAGACCCAGTACTTC. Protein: CASSPRTDQETQYF.

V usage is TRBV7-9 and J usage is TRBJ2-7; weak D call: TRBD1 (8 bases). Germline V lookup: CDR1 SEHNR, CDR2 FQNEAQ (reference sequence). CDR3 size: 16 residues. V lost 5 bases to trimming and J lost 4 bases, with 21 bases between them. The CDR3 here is CASSQSGQGGGYEQYF. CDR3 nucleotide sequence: TGTGCCAGCAGCCAATCCGGACAGGGAGGGGGTTACGAGCAGTACTTC.

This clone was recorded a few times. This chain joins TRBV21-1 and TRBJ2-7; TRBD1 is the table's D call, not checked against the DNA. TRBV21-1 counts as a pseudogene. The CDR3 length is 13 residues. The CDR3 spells CASSKTSGYEQYF. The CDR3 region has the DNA TGTGCCAGCAGCAAAACGTCAGGTTACGAGCAGTACTTC.

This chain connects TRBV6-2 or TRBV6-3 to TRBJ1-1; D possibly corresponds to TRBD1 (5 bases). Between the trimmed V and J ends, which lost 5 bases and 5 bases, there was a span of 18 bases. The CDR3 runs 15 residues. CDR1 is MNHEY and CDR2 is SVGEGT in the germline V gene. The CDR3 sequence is CASSTILGGGTEAFF. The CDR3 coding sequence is TGTGCCAGCAGTACCATCCTCGGCGGGGGAACTGAAGCTTTCTTT.

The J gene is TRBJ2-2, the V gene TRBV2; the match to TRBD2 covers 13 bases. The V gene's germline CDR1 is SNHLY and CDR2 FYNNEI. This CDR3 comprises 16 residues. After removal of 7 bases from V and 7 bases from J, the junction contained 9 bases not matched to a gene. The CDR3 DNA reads TGTGCCAGCACCGGACTAGCGGGAGTTGTTAGCGGGGAGCTGTTTTTT. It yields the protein CASTGLAGVVSGELFF.

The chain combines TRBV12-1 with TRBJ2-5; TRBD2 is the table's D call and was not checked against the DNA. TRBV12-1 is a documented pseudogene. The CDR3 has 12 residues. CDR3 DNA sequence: TGTGCCAGCAGCTTGTCCGGAGAGACCCAGTACTTC. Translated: CASSLSGETQYF.

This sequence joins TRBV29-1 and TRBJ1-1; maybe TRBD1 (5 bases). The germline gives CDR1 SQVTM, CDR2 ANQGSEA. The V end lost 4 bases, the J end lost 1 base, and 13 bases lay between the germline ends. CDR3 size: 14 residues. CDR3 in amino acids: CSVAPGGGNTEAFF. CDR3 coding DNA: TGCAGCGTTGCCCCGGGGGGAGGGAACACTGAAGCTTTCTTT.

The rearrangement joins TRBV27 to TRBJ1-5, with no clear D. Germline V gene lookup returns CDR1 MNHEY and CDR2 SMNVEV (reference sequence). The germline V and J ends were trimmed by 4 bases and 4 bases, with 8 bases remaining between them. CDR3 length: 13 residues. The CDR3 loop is CASSSYRNQPQHF. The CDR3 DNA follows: TGTGCCAGCAGTTCGTACAGAAATCAGCCCCAGCATTTT.

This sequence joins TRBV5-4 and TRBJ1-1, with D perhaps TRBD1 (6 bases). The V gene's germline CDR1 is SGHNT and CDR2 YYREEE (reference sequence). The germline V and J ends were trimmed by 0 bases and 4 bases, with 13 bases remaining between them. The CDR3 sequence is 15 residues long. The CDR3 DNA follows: TGTGCCAGCAGCTTGGGAGGGGGAGAGGGCACTGAAGCTTTCTTT. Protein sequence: CASSLGGGEGTEAFF.

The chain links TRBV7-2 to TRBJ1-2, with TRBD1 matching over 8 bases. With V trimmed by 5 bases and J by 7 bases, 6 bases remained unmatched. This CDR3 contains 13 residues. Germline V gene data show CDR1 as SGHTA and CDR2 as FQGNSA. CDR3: CASSTGQGAGYTF. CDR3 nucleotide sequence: TGTGCCAGCAGCACAGGACAGGGCGCTGGCTACACCTTC.

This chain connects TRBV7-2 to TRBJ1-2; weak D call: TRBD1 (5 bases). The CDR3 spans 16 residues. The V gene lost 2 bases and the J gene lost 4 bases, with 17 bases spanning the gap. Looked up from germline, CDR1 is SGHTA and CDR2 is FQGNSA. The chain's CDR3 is CASSLSSPGGSYGYTF. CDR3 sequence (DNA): TGTGCCAGCAGCTTAAGTTCACCCGGGGGGAGCTATGGCTACACCTTC.

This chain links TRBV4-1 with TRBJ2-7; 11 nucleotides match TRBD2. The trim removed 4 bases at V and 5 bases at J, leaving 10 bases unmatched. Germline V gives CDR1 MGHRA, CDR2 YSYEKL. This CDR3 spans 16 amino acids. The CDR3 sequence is CASSPSTSGVMNEQYF. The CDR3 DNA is TGCGCCAGCAGCCCGTCGACTAGCGGGGTAATGAACGAGCAGTACTTC.

The CDR3 sequence is CATSDVGTDNEQFF. The CDR3 nucleotides read TGTGCCACCAGTGATGTTGGGACAGACAATGAGCAGTTCTTC. This chain joins TRBV24-1 and TRBJ2-1; TRBD1 aligns across 7 bases. Germline lookup yields CDR1 KGHDR and CDR2 SFDVKD. The V and J ends lost 3 bases and 5 bases, in that order; junction bases with no gene match: 3. CDR3 length: 14 amino acids.

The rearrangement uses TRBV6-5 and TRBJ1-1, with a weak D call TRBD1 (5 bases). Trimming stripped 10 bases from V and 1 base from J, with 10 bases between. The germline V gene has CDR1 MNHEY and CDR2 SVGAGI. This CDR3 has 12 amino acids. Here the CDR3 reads CATNQGNTEAFF. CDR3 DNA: TGTGCCACGAACCAGGGGAACACTGAAGCTTTCTTT.

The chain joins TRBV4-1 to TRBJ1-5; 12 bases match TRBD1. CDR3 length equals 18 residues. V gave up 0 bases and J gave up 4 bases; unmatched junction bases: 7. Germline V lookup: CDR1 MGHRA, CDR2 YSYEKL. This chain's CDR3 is CASSQDSGTGGQNQPQHF. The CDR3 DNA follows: TGCGCCAGCAGCCAAGATTCCGGGACAGGGGGCCAAAATCAGCCCCAGCATTTT.

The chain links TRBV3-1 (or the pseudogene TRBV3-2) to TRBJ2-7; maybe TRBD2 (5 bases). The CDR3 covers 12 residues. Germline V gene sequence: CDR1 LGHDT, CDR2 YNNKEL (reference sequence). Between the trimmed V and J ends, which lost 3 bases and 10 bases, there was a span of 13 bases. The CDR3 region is CASSQSKGLQYF. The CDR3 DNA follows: TGTGCCAGCAGCCAGAGTAAAGGACTTCAGTACTTC.

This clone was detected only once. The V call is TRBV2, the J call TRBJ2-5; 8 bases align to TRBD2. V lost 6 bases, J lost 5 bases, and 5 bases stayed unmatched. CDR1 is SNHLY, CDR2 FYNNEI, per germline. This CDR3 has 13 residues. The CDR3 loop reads CASRGLARETQYF. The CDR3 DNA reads TGTGCCAGCAGAGGACTAGCTCGGGAGACCCAGTACTTC.